This T cell receptor (beta chain) emerged from a study of blood T cells in healthy people across ages. A second PCR, run for about 7 to 11 cycles, used a sample-barcoded 5' primer plus a J-beta primer mix. TCRdb called the 5' RACE reads again in MiXCR, with one record for every CDR3 protein. The sample lists over 1,500,000 distinct CDR3 sequences, less than 50% occurring once. Trimming stripped 4 bases from V and 0 bases from J, with 9 bases between. Germline CDR1 SGDLS, CDR2 YYNGEE. The CDR3 covers 14 residues. Isolation recovered at least 6.5 million PBMCs from every sample. Sequences were obtained from blood. The clonotype originates from a woman in her 40s in good health. V and J are TRBV9 and TRBJ2-3; D gene uncertain. The CDR3 sequence: CASSPLGSTDTQYF. For the CDR3, the DNA is TGTGCCAGCAGCCCTCTAGGAAGCACAGATACGCAGTATTTT.